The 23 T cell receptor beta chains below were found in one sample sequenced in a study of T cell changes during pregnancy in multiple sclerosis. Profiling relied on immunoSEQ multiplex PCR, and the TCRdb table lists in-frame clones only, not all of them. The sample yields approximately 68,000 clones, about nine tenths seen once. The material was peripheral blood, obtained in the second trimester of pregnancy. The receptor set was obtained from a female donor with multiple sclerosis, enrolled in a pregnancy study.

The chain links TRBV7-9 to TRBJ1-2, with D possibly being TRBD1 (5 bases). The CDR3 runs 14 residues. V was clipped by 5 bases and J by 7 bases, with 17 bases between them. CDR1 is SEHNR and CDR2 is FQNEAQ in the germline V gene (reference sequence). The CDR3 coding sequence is TGTGCCAGCAGCCCACAGGCCACCACCGCTGGCTACACCTTC. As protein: CASSPQATTAGYTF.

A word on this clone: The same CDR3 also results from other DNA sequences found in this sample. CDR3 in amino acids: CATSRGQGAGGYTF. DNA for the CDR3: TGTGCCACCAGCAGAGGACAGGGGGCCGGCGGCTACACCTTC. The chain uses TRBV15 and TRBJ1-2; 10 bases fit TRBD1. The CDR3 contains 14 residues. The J segment lost 8 bases and the V segment lost 1 base, leaving 4 bases of the junction unmatched. Germline V gives CDR1 LNHNV, CDR2 YYDKDF (reference sequence).

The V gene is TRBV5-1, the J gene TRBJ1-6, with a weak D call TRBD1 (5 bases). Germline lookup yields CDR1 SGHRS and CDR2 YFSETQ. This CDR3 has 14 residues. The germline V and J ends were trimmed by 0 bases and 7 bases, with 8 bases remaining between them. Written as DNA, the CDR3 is TGCGCCAGCAGCTTGGGGCAGGGCAATTCACCCCTCCACTTT. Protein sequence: CASSLGQGNSPLHF.

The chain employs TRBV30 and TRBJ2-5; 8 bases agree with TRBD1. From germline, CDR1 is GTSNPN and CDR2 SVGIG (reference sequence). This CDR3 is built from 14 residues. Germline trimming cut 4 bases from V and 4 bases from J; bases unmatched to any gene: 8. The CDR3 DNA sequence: TGTGCCTGGAACCGACAGGGGTTGTCAGAGACCCAGTACTTC. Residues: CAWNRQGLSETQYF.

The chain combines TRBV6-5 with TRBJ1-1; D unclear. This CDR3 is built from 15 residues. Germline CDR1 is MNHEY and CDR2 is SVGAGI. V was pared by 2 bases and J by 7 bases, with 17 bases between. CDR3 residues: CASSYNSRVVSEAFF. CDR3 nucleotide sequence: TGTGCCAGCAGTTACAATAGTCGGGTGGTGAGTGAAGCTTTCTTT.

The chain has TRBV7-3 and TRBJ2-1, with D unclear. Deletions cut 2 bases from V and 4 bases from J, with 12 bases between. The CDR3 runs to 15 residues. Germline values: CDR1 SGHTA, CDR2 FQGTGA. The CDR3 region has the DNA TGTGCCAGCAGCTTACAACCAGGCTGGTACAATGAGCAGTTCTTC. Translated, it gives CASSLQPGWYNEQFF.

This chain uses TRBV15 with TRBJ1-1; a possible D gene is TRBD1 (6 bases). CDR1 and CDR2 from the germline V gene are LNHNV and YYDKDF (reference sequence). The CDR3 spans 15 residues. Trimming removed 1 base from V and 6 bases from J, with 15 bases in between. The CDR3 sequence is CATSRATGLFAEAFF. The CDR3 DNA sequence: TGTGCCACCAGCAGAGCCACAGGGCTATTCGCTGAAGCTTTCTTT.

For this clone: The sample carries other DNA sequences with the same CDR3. The CDR3 DNA follows: TGTGCCAGCAGCTCTTCACTAGCGGGGGGCAGGGAGACCCAGTACTTC. This translates into CASSSSLAGGRETQYF. The chain has TRBV7-9 and TRBJ2-5; 12 nucleotides line up with TRBD2. The CDR3 is 16 amino acids. The trim removed 4 bases at V and 5 bases at J, leaving 8 bases unmatched. Germline CDR1 and CDR2: SEHNR and FQNEAQ (reference sequence). Looking up the rest from reference TRBV7-9 and TRBJ2-5 gives the full variable domain: DTGVSQNPRHKITKRGQNVTFRCDPISEHNRLYWYRQTLGQGPEFLTYFQNEAQLEKSRLLSDRFSAERPKGSFSTLEIQRTEQGDSAMYLCASSSSLAGGRETQYFGPGTRLLVL.

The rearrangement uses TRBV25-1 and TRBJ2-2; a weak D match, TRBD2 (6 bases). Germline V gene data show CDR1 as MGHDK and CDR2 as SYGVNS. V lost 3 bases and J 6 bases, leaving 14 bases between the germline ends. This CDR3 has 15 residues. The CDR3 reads CASSDFGRSAGELFF. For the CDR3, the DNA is TGTGCCAGCAGTGACTTCGGGAGAAGCGCCGGGGAGCTGTTTTTT.

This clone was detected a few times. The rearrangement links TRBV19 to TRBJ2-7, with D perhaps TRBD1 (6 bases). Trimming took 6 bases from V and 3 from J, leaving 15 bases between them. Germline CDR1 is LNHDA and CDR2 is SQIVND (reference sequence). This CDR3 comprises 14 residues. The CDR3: CASRGDRFGYEQYF. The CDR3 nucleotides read TGTGCCAGTAGGGGCGACAGGTTTGGCTACGAGCAGTACTTC.

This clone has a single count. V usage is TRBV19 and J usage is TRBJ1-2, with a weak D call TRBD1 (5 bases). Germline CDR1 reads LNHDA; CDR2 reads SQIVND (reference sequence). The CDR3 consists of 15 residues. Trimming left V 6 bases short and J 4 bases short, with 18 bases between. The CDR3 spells CASRSTGLPLYGYTF. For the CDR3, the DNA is TGTGCCAGTAGAAGTACAGGATTACCACTCTATGGCTACACCTTC.

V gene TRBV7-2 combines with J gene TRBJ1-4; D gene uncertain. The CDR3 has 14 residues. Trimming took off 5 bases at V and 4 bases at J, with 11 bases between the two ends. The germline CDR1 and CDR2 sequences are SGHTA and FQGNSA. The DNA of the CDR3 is TGTGCCAGCAGCCCAAGCGGGAGTAATGAAAAACTGTTTTTT. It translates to CASSPSGSNEKLFF.

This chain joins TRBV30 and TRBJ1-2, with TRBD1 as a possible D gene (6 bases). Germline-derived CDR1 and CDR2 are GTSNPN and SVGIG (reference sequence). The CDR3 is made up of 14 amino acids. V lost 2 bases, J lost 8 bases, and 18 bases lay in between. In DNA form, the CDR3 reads TGTGCCTGGAGTCGATTTACAGGGAAGGTGGGCTACACCTTC. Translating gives CAWSRFTGKVGYTF.

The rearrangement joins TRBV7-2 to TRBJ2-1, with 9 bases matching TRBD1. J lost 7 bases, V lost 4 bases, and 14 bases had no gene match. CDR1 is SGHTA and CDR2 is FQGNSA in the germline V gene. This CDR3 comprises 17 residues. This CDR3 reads CASSWTGTGSRVNEQFF. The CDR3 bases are TGTGCCAGCAGCTGGACGGGGACAGGGAGTAGAGTGAATGAGCAGTTCTTC.

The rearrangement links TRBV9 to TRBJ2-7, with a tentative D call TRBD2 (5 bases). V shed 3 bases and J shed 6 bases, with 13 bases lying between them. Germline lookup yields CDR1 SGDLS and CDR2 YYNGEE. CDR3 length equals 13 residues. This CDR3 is CASSAKTRSEQYF. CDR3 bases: TGTGCCAGCAGCGCGAAAACTAGGTCCGAGCAGTACTTC.

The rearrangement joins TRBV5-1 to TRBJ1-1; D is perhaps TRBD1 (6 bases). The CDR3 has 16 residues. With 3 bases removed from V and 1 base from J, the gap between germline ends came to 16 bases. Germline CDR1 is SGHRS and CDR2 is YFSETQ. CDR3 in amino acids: CASSSLPSGQNTEAFF. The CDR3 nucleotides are TGCGCCAGCAGCTCGCTACCATCGGGACAGAACACTGAAGCTTTCTTT.

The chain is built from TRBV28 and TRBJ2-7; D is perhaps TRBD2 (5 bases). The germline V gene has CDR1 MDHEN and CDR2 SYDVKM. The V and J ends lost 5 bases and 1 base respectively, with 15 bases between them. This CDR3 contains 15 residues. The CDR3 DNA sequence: TGTGCCAGCAGTCCGGGATCTGCCCAATCCTACGAGCAGTACTTC. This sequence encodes CASSPGSAQSYEQYF. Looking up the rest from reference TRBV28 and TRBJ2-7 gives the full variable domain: DVKVTQSSRYLVKRTGEKVFLECVQDMDHENMFWYRQDPGLGLRLIYFSYDVKMKEKGDIPEGYSVSREKKERFSLILESASTNQTSMYLCASSPGSAQSYEQYFGPGTRLTVT.

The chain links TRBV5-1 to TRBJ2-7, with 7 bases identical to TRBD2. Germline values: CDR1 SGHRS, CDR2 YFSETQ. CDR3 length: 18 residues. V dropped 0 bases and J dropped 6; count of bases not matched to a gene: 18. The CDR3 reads CASSLGSVTGGILSEQYF. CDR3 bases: TGCGCCAGCAGCTTGGGGTCGGTAACGGGGGGAATATTATCCGAGCAGTACTTC.

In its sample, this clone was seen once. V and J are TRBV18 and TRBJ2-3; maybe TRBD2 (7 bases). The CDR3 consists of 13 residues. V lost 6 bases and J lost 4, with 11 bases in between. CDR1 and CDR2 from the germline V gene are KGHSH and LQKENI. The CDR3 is CASSRGGADTQYF. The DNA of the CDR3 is TGTGCCAGCTCCCGAGGGGGGGCAGATACGCAGTATTTT.

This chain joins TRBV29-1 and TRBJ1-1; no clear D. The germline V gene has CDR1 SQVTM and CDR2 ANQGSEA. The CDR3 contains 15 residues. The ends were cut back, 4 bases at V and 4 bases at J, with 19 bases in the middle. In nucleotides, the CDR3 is TGCAGCGTTGTGGGCAGGAGGCGTGGGGTCACTGAAGCTTTCTTT. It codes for CSVVGRRRGVTEAFF.

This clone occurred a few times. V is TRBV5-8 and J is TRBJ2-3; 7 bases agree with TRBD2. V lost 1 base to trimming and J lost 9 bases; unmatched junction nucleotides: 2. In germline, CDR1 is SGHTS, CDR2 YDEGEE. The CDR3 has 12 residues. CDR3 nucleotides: TGTGCCAGCAGCTTGCCGGGAGGAACGCAGTATTTT. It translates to CASSLPGGTQYF. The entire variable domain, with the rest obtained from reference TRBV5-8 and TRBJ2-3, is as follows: EAGVTQSPTHLIKTRGQQATLRCSPISGHTSVYWYQQALGLGLQFLLWYDEGEERNRGNFPPRFSGRQFPNYSSELNVNALELEDSALYLCASSLPGGTQYFGPGTRLTVL.

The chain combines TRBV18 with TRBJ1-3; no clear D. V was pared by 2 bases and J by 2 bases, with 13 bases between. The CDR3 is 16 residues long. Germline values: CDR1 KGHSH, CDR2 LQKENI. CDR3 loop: CASSPGSSGTGNTIYF. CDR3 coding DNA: TGTGCCAGCTCACCAGGTAGCTCGGGGACTGGAAACACCATATATTTT.

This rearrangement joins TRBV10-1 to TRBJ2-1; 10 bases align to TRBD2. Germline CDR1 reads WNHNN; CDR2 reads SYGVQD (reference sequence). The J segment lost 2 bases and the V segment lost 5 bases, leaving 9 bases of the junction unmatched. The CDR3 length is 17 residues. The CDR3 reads CASSHDPSGRTYNEQFF. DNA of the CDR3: TGCGCCAGCAGTCACGATCCTAGCGGGAGAACCTACAATGAGCAGTTCTTC.